This TCR beta chain was captured in a study of T cell responses to AZD1222 COVID-19 vaccine. TCRdb's copy holds only in-frame clones and misses some; the assay was immunoSEQ multiplex PCR. The profile covers about 120,000 clones, with approximately 86% appearing a single time and around 2.6% taken by the ten largest. The V segment lost 5 bases and the J segment 1 base; nucleotides outside the gene matches: 8. Germline V lookup: CDR1 SGHVS, CDR2 FNYEAQ. The CDR3 has 16 residues. The rearrangement links TRBV7-6 to TRBJ1-3; 7 positions agree with TRBD1. Sequencing used peripheral blood, obtained 28 days after the second AZD1222 dose. This clonotype originated in an adult who received the AZD1222 COVID-19 vaccine. CDR3 loop: CASSPGGYRSGNTIYF. CDR3 sequence (DNA): TGTGCCAGCAGCCCAGGGGGGTACAGATCTGGAAACACCATATATTTT. Based on the CDR3 plus reference TRBV7-6 and TRBJ1-3, the full variable domain is GAGVSQSPRYKVTKRGQDVALRCDPISGHVSLYWYRQALGQGPEFLTYFNYEAQQDKSGLPNDRFSAERPEGSISTLTIQRTEQRDSAMYRCASSPGGYRSGNTIYFGEGSWLTVV.